These T cell receptor beta chains were read from a single sample in a study of T-cell reconstitution after alpha-beta-depleted transplantation in children. TCRdb called the PCR reads again in MiXCR, with one record for every CDR3 protein. The data show approximately 980,000 distinct CDR3 sequences, less than 30% seen once. Source: PBMCs, mostly from graft donor cells, taken 360 days after TCRalphabeta/CD19-depleted stem cell transplant. Source of these receptors: a boy younger than two who had a stem cell transplant for SCID, so the T cells may come from the graft donor. The conserved cysteine and the conserved F or W are not part of the CDR3 here.

V gene: TRBV19
J gene: TRBJ1-2
CDR3 protein: AASSGRGYYGYT

V gene: TRBV5-1
J gene: TRBJ1-5
CDR3 protein: ASSPWTGVDQPQH

V gene: TRBV7-9
J gene: TRBJ1-2
CDR3 protein: ASSLAGRDNYGYT

V gene: TRBV5-1
J gene: TRBJ2-5
CDR3 protein: ASSFGDRGREAQY

V gene: TRBV20-1
J gene: TRBJ2-7
CDR3 protein: SASLNLLYEQY

V gene: TRBV9
J gene: TRBJ2-1
CDR3 protein: ASSVGGGTRDEQF

V gene: TRBV7-8
J gene: TRBJ2-5
CDR3 protein: ASSLVPGQGGETQY

V gene: TRBV11-2
J gene: TRBJ2-7
CDR3 protein: ASSSGQGISYEQY

V gene: TRBV20-1
J gene: TRBJ1-1
CDR3 protein: SARGKSNTEAF

V gene: TRBV20-1
J gene: TRBJ2-7
CDR3 protein: SAGRRQGAGYEQY

V gene: TRBV5-1
J gene: TRBJ2-5
CDR3 protein: ASSLPPGLQQETQY

V gene: TRBV4-1
J gene: TRBJ2-7
CDR3 protein: ASSPTGDYEQY

V gene: TRBV2
J gene: TRBJ2-5
CDR3 protein: ASSVRGAVGTQY

V gene: TRBV5-1
J gene: TRBJ1-1
CDR3 protein: ASSTTGQPSTEAF

V gene: TRBV28
J gene: TRBJ2-3
CDR3 protein: ASSLYPPTSGGTTSTDTQY

V gene: TRBV5-6
J gene: TRBJ1-2
CDR3 protein: ASSSDLGQGYT

V gene: TRBV5-1
J gene: TRBJ2-3
CDR3 protein: ASSLKQSFGTSGGEPNTQY

V gene: TRBV12-5
J gene: TRBJ2-7
CDR3 protein: ASGFWGYEQY

V gene: TRBV12-3/TRBV12-4
J gene: TRBJ2-7
CDR3 protein: ASGRDRGPYEQY

V gene: TRBV10-3
J gene: TRBJ1-1
CDR3 protein: AISEGTGGTEAF

V gene: TRBV5-1
J gene: TRBJ2-7
CDR3 protein: ASSLGLAGTIYSYEQY

V gene: TRBV6-2/TRBV6-3
J gene: TRBJ2-1
CDR3 protein: ASSYGAWGGGVDEQF

V gene: TRBV20-1
J gene: TRBJ1-6
CDR3 protein: SASGIGWGSYNSPLH

V gene: TRBV18
J gene: TRBJ2-3
CDR3 protein: ASSMTTGASTDTQY

V gene: TRBV6-5
J gene: TRBJ2-3
CDR3 protein: ASSYSSSDSFSDTQY

V gene: TRBV7-2
J gene: TRBJ2-7
CDR3 protein: ASSLDASGGFEQY

V gene: TRBV28
J gene: TRBJ2-7
CDR3 protein: ASSPQGTAFYEQY

V gene: TRBV27
J gene: TRBJ2-4
CDR3 protein: ASSRGASLMAKNIQY

V gene: TRBV4-1
J gene: TRBJ2-5
CDR3 protein: ASSQAASQVETQY

V gene: TRBV20-1
J gene: TRBJ1-2
CDR3 protein: SAGPGQTYGYT

V gene: TRBV21-1
J gene: TRBJ2-5
CDR3 protein: ASSKETEETQY

V gene: TRBV12-3/TRBV12-4
J gene: TRBJ2-4
CDR3 protein: ASSPVLAKNIQY

V gene: TRBV5-1
J gene: TRBJ2-2
CDR3 protein: ASSSQPIGDTGELF

V gene: TRBV7-9
J gene: TRBJ1-4
CDR3 protein: ASSLGQGLEKLF

V gene: TRBV12-3/TRBV12-4
J gene: TRBJ2-7
CDR3 protein: ASSSTRLAGGSYEQY

V gene: TRBV12-3/TRBV12-4
J gene: TRBJ2-7
CDR3 protein: ASRAGGRSYEQY

V gene: TRBV20-1
J gene: TRBJ1-1
CDR3 protein: SLRYRGQVEAF

V gene: TRBV7-8
J gene: TRBJ2-7
CDR3 protein: ASSLAEIPYEQY

V gene: TRBV7-9
J gene: TRBJ1-1
CDR3 protein: ASSPRTVNTEAF

V gene: TRBV20-1
J gene: TRBJ2-7
CDR3 protein: SARRRTAYEQY